This paragraph reports one TCR beta chain. This clonotype has just a few counts. The antigen it binds to is not known. Qualities for individual bases were not recorded, and no much larger clone is one base off. This entry comes from a study of response to subunit inactivated influenza vaccine (dated by TCRdb to about 2018). About the investigation overall: Deep quantitative profiling of the T cell receptor repertoire was used in the study to follow responses to a trivalent subunit inactivated influenza vaccine.

Libraries were constructed by RT-PCR. The sample was run on an Illumina HiSeq 2500. TCRdb reanalyzed the raw reads on its own, using fastp at Q25 for trimming and MiXCR for clone calling, and kept in-frame beta chains. For every CDR3 protein sequence, its rows merge into one entry that carries the most common genes and DNA. The sample table shows roughly 700,000 distinct CDR3 sequences, and around 14% are seen once. Of the sample, approximately 10% is held by the ten largest clones. Overall study outcomes, separate from this receptor: According to the authors, only a limited number of new T cells may be recruited by each seasonal influenza vaccination.

V is cut back by 7 bases and J by 5 bases, with 10 bases in the junction unmatched. Reading the germline V gene gives CDR1 MNHNS and CDR2 SASEGT. Its CDR3 holds 15 amino acids, cysteine through phenylalanine. The DNA shown is the 45-base CDR3, in frame from base 1. This receptor was obtained from a middle-aged man who received an inactivated influenza vaccine. Donor details come from another sample of the same person, matched by shared clones. The source was PBMCs from blood, collected 12 days after vaccination. The chain is made from TRBV6-1 and TRBJ2-1; TRBD1 matches 8 bases in the middle. The CDR3: CASTFGQGRNNEQFF. The sequence in DNA is TGTGCCAGCACCTTTGGACAGGGCCGAAACAATGAGCAGTTCTTC.